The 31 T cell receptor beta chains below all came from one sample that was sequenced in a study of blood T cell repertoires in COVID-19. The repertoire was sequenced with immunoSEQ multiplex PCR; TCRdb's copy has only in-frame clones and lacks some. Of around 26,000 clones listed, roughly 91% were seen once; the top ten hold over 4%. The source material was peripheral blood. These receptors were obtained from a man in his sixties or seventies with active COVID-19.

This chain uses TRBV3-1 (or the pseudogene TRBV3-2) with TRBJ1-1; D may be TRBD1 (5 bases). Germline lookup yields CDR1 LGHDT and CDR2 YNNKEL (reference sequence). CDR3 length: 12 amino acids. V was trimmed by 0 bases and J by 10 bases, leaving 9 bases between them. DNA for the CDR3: TGTGCCAGCAGCCAAGAGGCGGGGCGAGCTTTCTTT. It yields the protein CASSQEAGRAFF.

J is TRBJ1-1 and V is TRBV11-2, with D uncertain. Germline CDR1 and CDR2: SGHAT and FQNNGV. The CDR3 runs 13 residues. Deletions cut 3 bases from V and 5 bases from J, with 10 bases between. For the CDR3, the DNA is TGTGCCAGCAGCTTGAATGGTCGGACTGAAGCTTTCTTT. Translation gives CASSLNGRTEAFF.

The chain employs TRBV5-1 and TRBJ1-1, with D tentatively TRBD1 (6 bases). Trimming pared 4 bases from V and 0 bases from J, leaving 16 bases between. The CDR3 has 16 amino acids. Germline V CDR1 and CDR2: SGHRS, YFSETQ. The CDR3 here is CASSRRGGEMNTEAFF. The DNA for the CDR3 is TGCGCCAGCAGCAGGCGGGGGGGCGAAATGAACACTGAAGCTTTCTTT. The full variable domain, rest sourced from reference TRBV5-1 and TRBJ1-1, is KAGVTQTPRYLIKTRGQQVTLSCSPISGHRSVSWYQQTPGQGLQFLFEYFSETQRNKGNFPGRFSGRQFSNSRSEMNVSTLELGDSALYLCASSRRGGEMNTEAFFGQGTRLTVV.

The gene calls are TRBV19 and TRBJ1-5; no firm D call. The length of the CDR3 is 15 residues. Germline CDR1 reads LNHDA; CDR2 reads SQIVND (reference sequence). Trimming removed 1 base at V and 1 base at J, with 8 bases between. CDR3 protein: CASSIATGSNQPQHF. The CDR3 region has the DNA TGTGCCAGTAGTATAGCCACGGGGAGCAATCAGCCCCAGCATTTT.

The CDR3 region is CAWKRYSDNSPLHF. The CDR3 nucleotides are TGTGCCTGGAAGCGATATTCTGATAATTCACCCCTCCACTTT. This chain joins TRBV30 and TRBJ1-6; no clear D. Germline CDR1 is GTSNPN and CDR2 is SVGIG (reference sequence). Trimming stripped 4 bases from V and 5 bases from J, with 12 bases between. The CDR3 is made up of 14 amino acids.

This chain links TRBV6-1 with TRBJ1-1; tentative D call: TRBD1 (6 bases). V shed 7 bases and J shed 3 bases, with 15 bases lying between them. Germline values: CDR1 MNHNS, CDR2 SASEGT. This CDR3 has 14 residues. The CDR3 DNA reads TGTGCCAGCAACACGGGGGGGCTTTACACTGAAGCTTTCTTT. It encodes CASNTGGLYTEAFF.

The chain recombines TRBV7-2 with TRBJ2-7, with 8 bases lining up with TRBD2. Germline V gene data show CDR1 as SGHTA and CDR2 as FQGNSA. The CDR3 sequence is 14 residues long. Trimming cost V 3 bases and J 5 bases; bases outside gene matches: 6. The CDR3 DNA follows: TGTGCCAGCAGCTTTAGCGGGGCCCACCACGAGCAGTACTTC. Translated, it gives CASSFSGAHHEQYF.

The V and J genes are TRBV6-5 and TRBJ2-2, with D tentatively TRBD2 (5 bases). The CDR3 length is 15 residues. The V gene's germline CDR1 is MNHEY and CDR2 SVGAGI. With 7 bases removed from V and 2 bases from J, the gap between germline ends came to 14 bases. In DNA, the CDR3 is TGTGCCAGCACCAACGGGGTCTCCAACACCGGGGAGCTGTTTTTT. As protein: CASTNGVSNTGELFF.

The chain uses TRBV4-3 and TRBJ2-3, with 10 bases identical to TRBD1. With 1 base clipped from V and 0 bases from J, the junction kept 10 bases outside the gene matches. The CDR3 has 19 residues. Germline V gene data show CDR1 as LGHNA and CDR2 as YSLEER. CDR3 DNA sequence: TGCGCCAGCAGCCAAGGACGGACAGGGGGTTCGGCTAGCACAGATACGCAGTATTTT. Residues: CASSQGRTGGSASTDTQYF.

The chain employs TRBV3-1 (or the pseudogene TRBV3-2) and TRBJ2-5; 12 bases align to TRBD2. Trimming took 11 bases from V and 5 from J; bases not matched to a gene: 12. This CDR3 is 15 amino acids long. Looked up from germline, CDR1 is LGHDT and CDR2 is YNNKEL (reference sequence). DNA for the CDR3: TGTGCCGGGTCAACTAGCGGGGGGAAAAGGGAGACCCAGTACTTC. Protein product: CAGSTSGGKRETQYF.

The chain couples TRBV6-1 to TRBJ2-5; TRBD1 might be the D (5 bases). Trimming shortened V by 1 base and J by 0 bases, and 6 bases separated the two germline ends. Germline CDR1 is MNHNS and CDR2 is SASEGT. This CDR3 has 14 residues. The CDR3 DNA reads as TGTGCCAGCAGTGAAGACAGGCACCAAGAGACCCAGTACTTC. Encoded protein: CASSEDRHQETQYF.

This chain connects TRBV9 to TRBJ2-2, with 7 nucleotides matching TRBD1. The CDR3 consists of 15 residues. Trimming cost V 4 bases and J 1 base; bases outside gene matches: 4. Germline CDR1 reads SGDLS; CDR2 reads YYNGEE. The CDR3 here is CASSKTGLNTGELFF. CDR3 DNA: TGTGCCAGCAGCAAGACAGGGTTGAACACCGGGGAGCTGTTTTTT.

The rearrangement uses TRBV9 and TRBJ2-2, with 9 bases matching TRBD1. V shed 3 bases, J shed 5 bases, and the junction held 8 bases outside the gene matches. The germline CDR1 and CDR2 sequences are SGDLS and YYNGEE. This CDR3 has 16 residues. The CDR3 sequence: CASSAAGTGTTGELFF. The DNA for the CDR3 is TGTGCCAGCAGCGCCGCCGGGACAGGGACTACCGGGGAGCTGTTTTTT.

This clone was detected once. In DNA form, the CDR3 reads TGTGCCAGCAGCTTATATGGGGCAGGGGATGGCTACACCTTC. Its protein is CASSLYGAGDGYTF. The J gene is TRBJ1-2, the V gene TRBV7-9; TRBD1 might be the D (6 bases). There are 14 residues in the CDR3. Germline V gene sequence: CDR1 SEHNR, CDR2 FQNEAQ (reference sequence). The V and J ends lost 2 bases and 6 bases respectively, with 13 bases between them. The entire variable domain, with the rest obtained from reference TRBV7-9 and TRBJ1-2, is as follows: DTGVSQNPRHKITKRGQNVTFRCDPISEHNRLYWYRQTLGQGPEFLTYFQNEAQLEKSRLLSDRFSAERPKGSFSTLEIQRTEQGDSAMYLCASSLYGAGDGYTFGSGTRLTVV.

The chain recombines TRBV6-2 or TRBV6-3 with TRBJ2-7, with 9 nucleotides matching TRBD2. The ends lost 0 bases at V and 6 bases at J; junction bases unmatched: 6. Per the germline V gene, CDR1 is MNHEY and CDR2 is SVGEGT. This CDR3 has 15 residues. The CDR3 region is CASSYSAGGGIEQYF. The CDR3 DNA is TGTGCCAGCAGTTACTCGGCGGGAGGGGGGATCGAGCAGTACTTC.

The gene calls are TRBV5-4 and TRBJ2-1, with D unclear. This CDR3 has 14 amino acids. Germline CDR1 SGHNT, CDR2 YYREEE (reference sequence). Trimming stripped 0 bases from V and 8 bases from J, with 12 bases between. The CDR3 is CASSLGQSIHEQFF. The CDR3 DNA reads TGTGCCAGCAGCTTGGGTCAGTCGATCCATGAGCAGTTCTTC.

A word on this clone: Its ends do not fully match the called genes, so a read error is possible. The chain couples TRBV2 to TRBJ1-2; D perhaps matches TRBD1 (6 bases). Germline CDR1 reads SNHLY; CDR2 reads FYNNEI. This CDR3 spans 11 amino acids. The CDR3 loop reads CASISSRGALF. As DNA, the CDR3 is TGTGCCAGCATCTCCTCCCGGGGGGCGCTCTTC.

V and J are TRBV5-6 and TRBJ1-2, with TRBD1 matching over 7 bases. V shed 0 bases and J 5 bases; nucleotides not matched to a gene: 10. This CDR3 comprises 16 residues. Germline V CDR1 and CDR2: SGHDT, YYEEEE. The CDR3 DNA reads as TGTGCCAGCAGCTTGGGGCCCCCGGGACAGATATATGGCTACACCTTC. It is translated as CASSLGPPGQIYGYTF.

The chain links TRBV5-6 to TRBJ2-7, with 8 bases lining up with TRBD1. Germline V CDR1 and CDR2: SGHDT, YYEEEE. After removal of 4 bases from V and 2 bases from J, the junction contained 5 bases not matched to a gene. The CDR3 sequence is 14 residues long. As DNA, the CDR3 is TGTGCCAGCAGCGGCCGGGACAGGCCCTACGAGCAGTACTTC. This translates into CASSGRDRPYEQYF.

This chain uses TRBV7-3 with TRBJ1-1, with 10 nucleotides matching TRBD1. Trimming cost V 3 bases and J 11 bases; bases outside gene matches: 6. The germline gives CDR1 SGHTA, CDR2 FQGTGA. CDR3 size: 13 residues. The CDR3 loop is CASSFGQGEVAFF. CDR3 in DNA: TGTGCCAGCAGCTTCGGACAGGGGGAGGTGGCTTTCTTT.

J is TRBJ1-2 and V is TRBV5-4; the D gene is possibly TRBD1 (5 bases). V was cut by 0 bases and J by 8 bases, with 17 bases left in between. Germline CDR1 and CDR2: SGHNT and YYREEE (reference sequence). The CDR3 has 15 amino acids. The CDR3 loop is CASSLATGGMGGYTF. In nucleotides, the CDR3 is TGTGCCAGCAGCTTGGCAACAGGTGGCATGGGGGGCTACACCTTC.

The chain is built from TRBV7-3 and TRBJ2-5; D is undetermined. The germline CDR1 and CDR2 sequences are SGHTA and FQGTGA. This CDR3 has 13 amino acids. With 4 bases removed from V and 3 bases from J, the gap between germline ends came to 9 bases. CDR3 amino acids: CASSSRSEETQYF. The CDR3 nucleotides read TGTGCCAGCAGCTCTCGGTCGGAAGAGACCCAGTACTTC.

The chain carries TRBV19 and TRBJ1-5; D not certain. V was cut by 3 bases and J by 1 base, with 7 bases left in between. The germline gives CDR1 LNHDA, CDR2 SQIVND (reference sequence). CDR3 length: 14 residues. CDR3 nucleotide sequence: TGTGCCAGTAGTATCGGTGCCAGCAATCAGCCCCAGCATTTT. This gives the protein CASSIGASNQPQHF.

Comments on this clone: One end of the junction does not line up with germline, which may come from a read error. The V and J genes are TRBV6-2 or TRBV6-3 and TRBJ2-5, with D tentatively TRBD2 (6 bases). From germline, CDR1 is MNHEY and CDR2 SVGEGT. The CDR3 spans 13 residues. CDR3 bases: TGTGCCAGCAGTTACTTCCCGGAGGGCCGCCCGGACTTC. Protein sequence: CASSYFPEGRPDF.

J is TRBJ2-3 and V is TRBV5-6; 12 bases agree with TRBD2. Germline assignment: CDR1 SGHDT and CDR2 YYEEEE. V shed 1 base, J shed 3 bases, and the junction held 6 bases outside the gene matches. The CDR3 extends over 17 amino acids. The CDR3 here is CASSLTSGGSWTDTQYF. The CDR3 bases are TGTGCCAGCAGCTTGACTAGCGGGGGGTCGTGGACAGATACGCAGTATTTT.

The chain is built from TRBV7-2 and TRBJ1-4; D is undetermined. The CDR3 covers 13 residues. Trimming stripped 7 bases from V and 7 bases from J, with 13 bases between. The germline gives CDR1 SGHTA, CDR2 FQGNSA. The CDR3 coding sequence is TGTGCCAGCACCCCTCGGGCGGGTGAAAAACTGTTTTTT. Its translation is CASTPRAGEKLFF.

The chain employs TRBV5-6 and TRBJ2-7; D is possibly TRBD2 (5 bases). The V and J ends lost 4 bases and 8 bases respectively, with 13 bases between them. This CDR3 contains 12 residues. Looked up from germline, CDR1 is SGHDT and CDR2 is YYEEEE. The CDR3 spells CASSRGYIKQYF. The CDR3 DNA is TGTGCCAGCAGCCGGGGTTATATCAAGCAGTACTTC.

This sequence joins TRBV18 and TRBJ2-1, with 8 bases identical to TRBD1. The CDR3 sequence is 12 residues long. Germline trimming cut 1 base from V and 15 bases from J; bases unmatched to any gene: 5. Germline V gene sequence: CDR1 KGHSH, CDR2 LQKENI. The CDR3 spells CASSPLRTGSFF. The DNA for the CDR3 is TGTGCCAGCTCACCACTTCGGACAGGGTCGTTCTTC.

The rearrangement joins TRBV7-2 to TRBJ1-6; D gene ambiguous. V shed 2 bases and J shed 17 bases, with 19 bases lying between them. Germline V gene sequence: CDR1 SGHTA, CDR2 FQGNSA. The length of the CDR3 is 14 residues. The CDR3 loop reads CASSLSTRLEEVHF. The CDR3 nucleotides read TGTGCCAGCAGCTTATCGACTAGGTTGGAGGAAGTCCACTTT.

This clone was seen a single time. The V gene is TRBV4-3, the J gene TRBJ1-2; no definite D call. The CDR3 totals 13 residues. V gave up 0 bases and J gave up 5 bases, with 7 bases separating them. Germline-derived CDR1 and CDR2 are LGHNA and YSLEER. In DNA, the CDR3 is TGCGCCAGCAGCCAAGATCCCCGTTATGGCTACACCTTC. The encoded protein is CASSQDPRYGYTF.

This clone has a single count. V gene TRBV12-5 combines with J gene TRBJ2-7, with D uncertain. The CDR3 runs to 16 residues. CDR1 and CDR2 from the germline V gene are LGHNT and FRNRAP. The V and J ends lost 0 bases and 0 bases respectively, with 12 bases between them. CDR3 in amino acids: CASGLVITTSSYEQYF. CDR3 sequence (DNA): TGTGCTAGTGGTTTGGTAATAACAACCTCCTCCTACGAGCAGTACTTC.